The clone carrying this T cell receptor (beta chain) turned up a few times. The source of the sample is a study of blood T cells in healthy people across ages. The authors ran a second PCR of 7 to 11 cycles using a sample-barcoded 5' primer and a J-beta primer mix. A single record per CDR3 protein comes from TCRdb applying MiXCR to the 5' RACE reads. The sample holds some 1,800,000 distinct CDR3 sequences, about two fifths seen once. The individuals who served as donors were healthy Caucasians living in Russia, aged about 6 to 95. Sequenced material: blood. The receptor's source is a human donor in good health.

CDR3 region: CASSLEAGGFYEQYF. The CDR3 nucleotides are TGTGCCAGCAGCTTAGAAGCGGGGGGGTTTTACGAGCAGTACTTC. The V and J genes are TRBV11-2 and TRBJ2-7; 10 bases agree with TRBD2. Germline assignment: CDR1 SGHAT and CDR2 FQNNGV. Trimming at V came to 0 bases and at J to 4 bases, leaving 3 bases not matched to a gene. This CDR3 comprises 15 residues.